These 15 T cell receptor beta chains were sequenced from one sample in a study of beta chain features in type 1 diabetes. Sequencing targeted expressed TCRB transcripts, as all isolated RNA had been reverse transcribed. Libraries were prepared by immunoSEQ multiplex PCR; TCRdb keeps only in-frame clonotypes and omits some of them. The sample carries a few hundred thousand clones, around a quarter recorded once. Material for sequencing was central memory CD4+ T cells from blood. The receptor source for this set is a young man in good health.

The V gene is TRBV14, the J gene TRBJ2-5; D may correspond to TRBD1 or TRBD2 (6 bases each). The CDR3 consists of 14 residues. Germline-derived CDR1 and CDR2 are SGHDN and FVKESK. V lost 4 bases, J lost 5 bases, and 14 bases lay in between. The CDR3 DNA follows: TGTGCCAGCAGCCCCACGGGGGCGAAGGAGACCCAGTACTTC. Its protein product is CASSPTGAKETQYF.

This clone turned up a few times. This chain joins TRBV25-1 and TRBJ1-5; maybe TRBD1 (5 bases). The ends were cut back, 2 bases at V and 4 bases at J, with 9 bases in the middle. The CDR3 sequence is 14 residues long. Germline V gene data show CDR1 as MGHDK and CDR2 as SYGVNS. Here the CDR3 DNA reads TGTGCCAGCAGTGAAGGAGGGGCAAATCAGCCCCAGCATTTT. Translated: CASSEGGANQPQHF.

This clone was seen only a few times. The chain carries TRBV28 and TRBJ2-3; 9 bases align to TRBD2. The CDR3 runs to 15 residues. The trim removed 5 bases at V and 2 bases at J, leaving 5 bases unmatched. Germline V gives CDR1 MDHEN, CDR2 SYDVKM. In DNA form, the CDR3 reads TGTGCCAGCAGTGGGACTAGCTGGACCACAGATACGCAGTATTTT. Amino acids: CASSGTSWTTDTQYF.

V is TRBV15 and J is TRBJ2-1; 9 bases are shared with TRBD2. J lost 4 bases, V lost 3 bases, and 7 bases had no gene match. The V gene's germline CDR1 is LNHNV and CDR2 YYDKDF (reference sequence). The CDR3 sequence is 16 residues long. CDR3 sequence: CATSRERGAFYNEQFF. For the CDR3, the DNA is TGTGCCACCAGCAGGGAGCGGGGGGCCTTTTACAATGAGCAGTTCTTC.

The J gene is TRBJ1-2, the V gene TRBV4-2; no clear D. The CDR3 totals 16 residues. CDR1 and CDR2 (germline): LGHNA, YNFKEQ. The V end lost 2 bases, the J end lost 2 bases, and 15 bases lay between the germline ends. This chain's CDR3 is CASSQNPSGGNYGYTF. CDR3 DNA sequence: TGTGCCAGCAGCCAAAATCCCTCGGGAGGGAACTATGGCTACACCTTC.

This clone was seen a handful of times. CDR3 in DNA: TGTGCCTGGAGTTGGGACAGTGGGGTGAATCTGTTTTTT. It encodes CAWSWDSGVNLFF. The chain links TRBV30 to TRBJ1-4; 7 bases map to TRBD1. The V and J ends lost 2 bases and 14 bases, in that order; junction bases with no gene match: 11. Germline loops: CDR1 GTSNPN, CDR2 SVGIG (reference sequence). CDR3 size: 13 residues.

This clone showed up just a few times. The chain links TRBV5-1 to TRBJ2-1; TRBD2 matches at 11 bases. Germline CDR1 reads SGHRS; CDR2 reads YFSETQ. The V segment lost 6 bases and the J segment 4 bases; nucleotides outside the gene matches: 6. The CDR3 is made up of 15 amino acids. The CDR3: CASTPTSGVYNEQFF. The CDR3 nucleotides read TGCGCCAGCACCCCGACTAGCGGGGTGTACAATGAGCAGTTCTTC.

About this clone: Other nucleotide sequences from this sample produce the same CDR3. This chain uses TRBV30 with TRBJ1-5, with 7 bases that match TRBD1. CDR1 is GTSNPN and CDR2 is SVGIG in the germline V gene (reference sequence). The V gene end was trimmed by 1 base and the J gene end by 5 bases; junction bases not matched to a gene: 2. The CDR3 consists of 13 residues. CDR3 loop: CAWSGQGYQPQHF. The DNA of the CDR3 is TGTGCCTGGAGTGGACAGGGATATCAGCCCCAGCATTTT.

This clone occurred a few times. The chain combines TRBV30 with TRBJ2-1, with D possibly TRBD1 on 5 matching bases. The V end was cut by 1 base, the J end by 9 bases, with 13 bases between. The germline CDR1 and CDR2 sequences are GTSNPN and SVGIG (reference sequence). The CDR3 totals 13 residues. The CDR3 DNA follows: TGTGCCTGGAGTGGGAAGGGGCTAGGTGAGCAGTTCTTC. It yields the protein CAWSGKGLGEQFF.

At least ten counts were recorded for this clone. The chain recombines TRBV10-3 with TRBJ2-3, with 8 nucleotides matching TRBD2. The CDR3 is 13 amino acids. Germline assignment: CDR1 ENHRY and CDR2 SYGVKD. Trimming removed 4 bases from V and 4 bases from J; junction bases left unmatched: 1. The CDR3 loop is CAISVGLADTQYF. The CDR3 DNA reads as TGTGCCATCAGTGTGGGACTAGCAGATACGCAGTATTTT.

The chain has TRBV10-3 and TRBJ2-7; D is unclear. This CDR3 comprises 12 residues. Trimming stripped 8 bases from V and 4 bases from J, with 12 bases between. Germline CDR1 and CDR2: ENHRY and SYGVKD. The CDR3 protein is CAISGVSYEQYF. In nucleotides, the CDR3 is TGTGCCATCTCTGGAGTAAGTTACGAGCAGTACTTC.

This chain uses TRBV12-5 with TRBJ2-6; D is uncertain. The ends were cut back, 6 bases at V and 4 bases at J, with 10 bases in the middle. The CDR3 runs 14 residues. CDR1 is LGHNT and CDR2 is FRNRAP in the germline V gene. Written as DNA, the CDR3 is TGTGCTAGTGGCCACAGTTCCGGGGCCAACGTCCTGACTTTC. This encodes CASGHSSGANVLTF.

The chain links TRBV6-5 to TRBJ2-3; maybe TRBD2 (5 bases). Deletions cut 2 bases from V and 1 base from J, with 7 bases between. This CDR3 has 14 amino acids. CDR1 and CDR2 from the germline V gene are MNHEY and SVGAGI. The CDR3 coding sequence is TGTGCCAGCAGTTACATTAGCGGCACAGATACGCAGTATTTT. Residues: CASSYISGTDTQYF.

This clone was seen many times. The gene calls are TRBV9 and TRBJ2-7; 8 bases match TRBD1. CDR1 SGDLS and CDR2 YYNGEE come from the germline V gene. CDR3 size: 14 residues. Trimming took 4 bases from V and 7 from J; bases not matched to a gene: 10. CDR3 in amino acids: CASSLRTGLGEQYF. In DNA, the CDR3 is TGTGCCAGCAGCCTGAGGACAGGGCTCGGGGAGCAGTACTTC.

The table lists this clone with a few counts. This chain connects TRBV10-3 to TRBJ2-1; no definite D call. The CDR3 has 15 residues. Germline CDR1 reads ENHRY; CDR2 reads SYGVKD. V shed 10 bases and J shed 1 base, with 17 bases lying between them. Here the CDR3 reads CASSFSGGSYNEQFF. In DNA form, the CDR3 reads TGTGCCAGCAGCTTTTCCGGCGGATCCTACAATGAGCAGTTCTTC.